One and the same sample provided the 13 T cell receptor beta chains below, sequenced in a study of T cell repertoires in cytomegalovirus infection (dated by TCRdb to about 2019). The treatment or condition tag for this specimen amounts to: in vitro stimulation with specific CMV peptide epitopes to enrich CMV-specific T cells. These receptors' targets are unknown. Sequenced on an Illumina HiSeq 1500. The public reads were reprocessed in TCRdb via fastp at Q25 and MiXCR, keeping in-frame beta chains. Entries that share a CDR3 protein sequence are merged under the most common genes and DNA. In all, the sample holds roughly 990,000 distinct CDR3 sequences, and around 32% of those were seen once. The ten biggest clones cover about 14% of the sample. The sample consisted of cultured CD8+ T cells from PBMCs, taken from culture after CMV antigen stimulation. These receptor sequences come from a human donor in good health (CMV status not recorded). Some clones in this sample may be carry-over from other donors' samples.

The J gene is TRBJ2-2, the V gene TRBV25-1; 15 bases map to TRBD2. Germline V gives CDR1 MGHDK, CDR2 SYGVNS. J lost 7 bases, V lost 1 base, and 7 bases had no gene match. The CDR3 has 18 amino acids. CDR3 region: CASSEFYGTSGGSGELFF. CDR3 nucleotides: TGTGCCAGCAGTGAATTCTATGGGACTAGCGGGGGGAGCGGGGAGCTGTTTTTT.

The genes are TRBV7-2 and TRBJ2-1; 11 bases are a match to TRBD2. V lost 4 bases to trimming and J lost 8 bases; unmatched junction nucleotides: 10. The CDR3 length is 16 residues. Germline assignment: CDR1 SGHTA and CDR2 FQGNSA. The CDR3 spells CASSSPASGGSHEQFF. CDR3 bases: TGTGCCAGCAGCTCGCCAGCTAGCGGGGGGAGCCATGAGCAGTTCTTC.

In its sample, this clonotype was seen a few times. This chain joins TRBV5-1 and TRBJ2-1, with D possibly matching TRBD2 (7 bases). This CDR3 is 17 amino acids long. V lost 0 bases and J lost 8, with 21 bases in between. The germline gives CDR1 SGHRS, CDR2 YFSETQ. CDR3 bases: TGCGCCAGCAGCTTGGGGGAGGGCGGGGGCCCTCCACATGAGCAGTTCTTC. This codes for CASSLGEGGGPPHEQFF.

This clonotype is a singleton in its sample. This chain links TRBV7-9 with TRBJ2-3, with 11 bases fitting TRBD1. The CDR3 runs to 15 residues. Per the germline V gene, CDR1 is SEHNR and CDR2 is FQNEAQ (reference sequence). Unmatched junction bases numbered 11, after V lost 11 bases and J lost 4 bases. In DNA, the CDR3 is TGTGCCGAGTGTGTGGACAGGGGGCTTTCAGATACGCAGTATTTT. As protein: CAECVDRGLSDTQYF.

J is TRBJ2-1 and V is TRBV20-1; the match to TRBD1 covers 7 bases. Germline lookup yields CDR1 DFQATT and CDR2 SNEGSKA (reference sequence). With V trimmed by 4 bases and J by 3 bases, 3 bases remained unmatched. The CDR3 loop spans 13 amino acids. DNA of the CDR3: TGCAGTGCTATGGGACAGAGCTACAATGAGCAGTTCTTC. It is translated as CSAMGQSYNEQFF.

The V and J genes are TRBV10-3 and TRBJ2-3; D is possibly TRBD2 (6 bases). CDR1 and CDR2 (germline): ENHRY, SYGVKD. The CDR3 loop spans 16 amino acids. Trimming left V 0 bases short and J 1 base short, with 11 bases between. The CDR3 DNA follows: TGTGCCATCAGTGAGTCGAGGGACTTCCGCACAGATACGCAGTATTTT. Encoded protein: CAISESRDFRTDTQYF.

This clonotype showed up just a few times. The V call is TRBV4-1, the J call TRBJ2-5, with D uncertain. Germline V lookup: CDR1 MGHRA, CDR2 YSYEKL. V was clipped by 4 bases and J by 0 bases, with 12 bases between them. This CDR3 has 15 residues. The chain's CDR3 is CASSPLDTDQETQYF. As DNA, the CDR3 is TGCGCCAGCAGCCCCCTCGACACCGACCAAGAGACCCAGTACTTC.

This clonotype was detected a few times. Here the CDR3 reads CASSLERRLETQYF. CDR3 nucleotide sequence: TGTGCCAGCAGCTTGGAGCGCAGACTAGAGACCCAGTACTTC. The V call is TRBV5-4, the J call TRBJ2-5; no firm D call. The CDR3 runs to 14 residues. V was pared by 0 bases and J by 4 bases, with 10 bases between. CDR1 SGHNT and CDR2 YYREEE come from the germline V gene (reference sequence).

This clonotype has at least ten counts. The chain combines TRBV7-8 with TRBJ2-2; 7 nucleotides agree with TRBD1. Unmatched junction bases numbered 8, after V lost 8 bases and J lost 11 bases. This CDR3 region has 12 residues. The germline V gene has CDR1 SGHVS and CDR2 FQNEAQ. The CDR3 region has the DNA TGTGCCAGCCGGGGTGACAGGGCAGAGCTGTTTTTT. Residues: CASRGDRAELFF.

This clonotype has just a few counts. The chain joins TRBV20-1 to TRBJ1-4; D not resolved. The V end lost 5 bases, the J end lost 0 bases, and 10 bases lay between the germline ends. CDR1 is DFQATT, CDR2 SNEGSKA, per germline (reference sequence). The CDR3 spans 14 residues. The CDR3 region is CSAEDRSTNEKLFF. CDR3 nucleotide sequence: TGCAGTGCTGAGGACCGATCAACTAATGAAAAACTGTTTTTT.

V usage is TRBV20-1 and J usage is TRBJ2-3, with D tentatively TRBD2 (5 bases). The CDR3 length is 17 residues. The V and J ends lost 0 bases and 6 bases respectively, with 22 bases between them. Per germline, CDR1 DFQATT and CDR2 SNEGSKA (reference sequence). For the CDR3, the DNA is TGCAGTGCTAGAGATCAGGAGGAACCAATTCCGGGGGATACGCAGTATTTT. It encodes CSARDQEEPIPGDTQYF.

This clonotype was counted only a few times. The V call is TRBV19, the J call TRBJ2-7; 9 bases line up with TRBD1. CDR1 LNHDA and CDR2 SQIVND come from the germline V gene (reference sequence). The CDR3 length is 14 residues. Trimming removed 6 bases from V and 5 bases from J; junction bases left unmatched: 8. CDR3 protein: CASSRDRVVDEQYF. The CDR3 DNA sequence: TGTGCCAGTAGCAGGGACAGGGTAGTCGACGAGCAGTACTTC.

The rearrangement links TRBV7-2 to TRBJ1-2; 9 bases line up with TRBD1. V was pared by 4 bases and J by 5 bases, with 5 bases of the junction left unmatched. Looked up from germline, CDR1 is SGHTA and CDR2 is FQGNSA. This CDR3 spans 14 amino acids. The CDR3 sequence is CASSSGQGWYGYTF. The CDR3 nucleotides read TGTGCCAGCAGCTCCGGACAGGGGTGGTATGGCTACACCTTC.